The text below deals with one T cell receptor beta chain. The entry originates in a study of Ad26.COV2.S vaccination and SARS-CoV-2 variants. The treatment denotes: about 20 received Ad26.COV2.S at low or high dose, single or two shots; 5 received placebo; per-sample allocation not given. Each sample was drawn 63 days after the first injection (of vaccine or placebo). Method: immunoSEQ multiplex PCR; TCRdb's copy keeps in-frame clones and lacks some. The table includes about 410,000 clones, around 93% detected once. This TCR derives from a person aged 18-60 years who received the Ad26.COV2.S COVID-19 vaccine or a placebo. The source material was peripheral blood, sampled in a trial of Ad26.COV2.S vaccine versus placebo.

In DNA form, the CDR3 reads TGTGCCAGCAGCATATGGGTAGTTGCACCGCAAAAGATGAACACTGAAGCTTTCTTT. It is translated as CASSIWVVAPQKMNTEAFF. V and J are TRBV2 and TRBJ1-1; D is unresolved. Deletions cut 6 bases from V and 0 bases from J, with 26 bases between. Germline CDR1 reads SNHLY; CDR2 reads FYNNEI. This CDR3 has 19 amino acids.